This TCR beta chain was recorded in a study of beta chain features in type 1 diabetes. Points from the study as a whole: Shorter TCRB CDR3s, moderately but significantly so, marked every one of the four CD4+ subsets in Type 1 diabetes patients.

Trimming took 1 base from V and 1 from J, leaving 12 bases between them. This CDR3 is built from 16 residues. The germline V gene has CDR1 PRHDT and CDR2 FYEKMQ (reference sequence). Expressed TCRB transcripts were sequenced, since all the RNA that had been isolated was reverse transcribed. Produced via immunoSEQ multiplex PCR; TCRdb's table is partial and in-frame only. The top ten hold roughly 2.6% of the sample, which has about 53,000 clones, around half seen once. Regarding this clone: The antigen is unknown.

This receptor was taken from a woman aged 40-49 years with type 1 diabetes. This chain uses TRBV13 with TRBJ2-3, with TRBD1 as a possible D gene (5 bases). Sequenced input: Tregs from blood. CDR3 nucleotides: TGTGCCAGCAGCTTAGCTGGGGCCCCTGGCACAGATACGCAGTATTTT. This translates into CASSLAGAPGTDTQYF.